The present entry profiles one TCR beta chain with its context. Antigen specificity is unknown. The PCR ran on 60 Vbeta and 13 Jbeta primers. Clones were read by immunoSEQ multiplex PCR, and TCRdb kept only the in-frame ones, dropping some. The sample lists tens of thousands of clones, almost 70% occurring once. This record belongs to a study of cytomegalovirus exposure and HLA in healthy donors. Study-wide background: Counted in an early data release were about 85 million unique TCRs from HLA-typed donors.

Study outcomes and limitations: The study designated 150 to 200 TCR beta chains cytomegalovirus-associated.

CDR1 and CDR2 (germline): KGHSH, LQKENI. The CDR3 spans 14 residues. Losses at the gene ends were 6 bases for V and 5 bases for J; bases not matched to a gene: 5. V is TRBV18 and J is TRBJ2-5, with 11 bases aligning to TRBD2. The sample was PBMCs. The sequence derives from a man in his forties or fifties in good health and CMV-seronegative. This CDR3 is CASSASGGRETQYF. The CDR3 DNA sequence: TGTGCCAGCTCGGCTAGCGGGGGGCGCGAGACCCAGTACTTC.